This T cell receptor beta chain emerged from a study of T cells after yellow fever vaccination. This clonotype was detected ten times or more. TCRdb fed the 5' RACE reads into MiXCR, producing one record per CDR3 protein. Found here are hundreds of thousands of distinct CDR3 sequences, approximately 10% of them singletons; the top ten hold over 3%. V lost 4 bases, J lost 3 bases, and 15 bases lay in between. Germline V gives CDR1 SQVTM, CDR2 ANQGSEA. The CDR3 is 14 residues long. The sequenced sample was CD4+ T cells sorted from PBMCs, obtained 5 days after the yellow fever booster vaccination. This rearrangement joins TRBV29-1 to TRBJ2-5, with D possibly called TRBD1 or TRBD2 (6 bases each). This TCR was sampled from a young man who received the YFV17D yellow fever vaccine. The DNA of the CDR3 is TGCAGCGTTGTCGTCTCGAGGGGGGAAGAGACCCAGTACTTC. Its protein product is CSVVVSRGEETQYF.